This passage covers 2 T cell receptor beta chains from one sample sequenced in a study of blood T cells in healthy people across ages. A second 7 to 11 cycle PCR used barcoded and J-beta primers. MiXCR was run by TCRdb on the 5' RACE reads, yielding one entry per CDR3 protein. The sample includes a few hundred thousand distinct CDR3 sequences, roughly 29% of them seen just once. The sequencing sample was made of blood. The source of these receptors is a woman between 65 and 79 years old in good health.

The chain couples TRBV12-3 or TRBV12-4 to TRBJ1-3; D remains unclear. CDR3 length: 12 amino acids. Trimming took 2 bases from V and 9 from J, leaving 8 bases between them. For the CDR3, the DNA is TGTGCCAGCAGTTTATCAGTACGCACCATATATTTT. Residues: CASSLSVRTIYF.

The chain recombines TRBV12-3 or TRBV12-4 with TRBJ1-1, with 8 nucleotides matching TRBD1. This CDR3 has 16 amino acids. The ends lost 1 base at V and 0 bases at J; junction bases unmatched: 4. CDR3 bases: TGTGCCAGCAGTTTAGACGGGACAGGCATGAACACTGAAGCTTTCTTT. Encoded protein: CASSLDGTGMNTEAFF.